The clone carrying this T cell receptor (beta chain) occurred once. This specimen belongs to a study of T cell responses to AZD1222 COVID-19 vaccine. Germline loops: CDR1 MNHEY, CDR2 SVGEGT. This CDR3 has 11 residues. Trimming shortened V by 2 bases and J by 9 bases, and 5 bases separated the two germline ends. The data were produced by immunoSEQ multiplex PCR, yet TCRdb's version contains in-frame clones alone and is incomplete. The sample yields approximately 26,000 clones, just over 85% seen once. The sample in question was peripheral blood, obtained 28 days after the second AZD1222 dose. The TCR sequence derives from an adult who received the AZD1222 COVID-19 vaccine. The chain recombines TRBV6-2 or TRBV6-3 with TRBJ1-3; tentatively, D is TRBD1 (5 bases). DNA of the CDR3: TGTGCCAGCAGTTACGGGGGCACCATATATTTT. Translated: CASSYGGTIYF.